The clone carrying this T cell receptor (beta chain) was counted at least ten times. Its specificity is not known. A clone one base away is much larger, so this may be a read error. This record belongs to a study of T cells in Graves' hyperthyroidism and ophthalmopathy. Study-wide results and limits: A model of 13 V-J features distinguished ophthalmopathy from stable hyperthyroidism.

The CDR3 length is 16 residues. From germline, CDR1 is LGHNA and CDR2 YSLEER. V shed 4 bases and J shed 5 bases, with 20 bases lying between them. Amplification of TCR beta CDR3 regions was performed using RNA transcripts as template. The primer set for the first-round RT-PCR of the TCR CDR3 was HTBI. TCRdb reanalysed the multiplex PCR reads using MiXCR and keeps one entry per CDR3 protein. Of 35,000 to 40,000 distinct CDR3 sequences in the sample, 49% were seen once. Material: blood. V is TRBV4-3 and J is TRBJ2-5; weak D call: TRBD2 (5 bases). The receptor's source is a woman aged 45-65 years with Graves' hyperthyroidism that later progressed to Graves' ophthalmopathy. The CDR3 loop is CASSLRRLWELETQYF. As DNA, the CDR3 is TGCGCCAGCAGCCTTAGGAGGCTGTGGGAGCTTGAGACCCAGTACTTC.